This passage covers 21 T cell receptor beta chains from one sample sequenced in a study of blood T cell repertoires in COVID-19. The method was immunoSEQ multiplex PCR; TCRdb's version includes in-frame clones alone and lacks a portion of them. Altogether around 150,000 clones are present, around 84% being singletons, with the ten largest covering roughly 5.3%. Sequencing used peripheral blood. These TCRs come from a woman aged 45-60 years with acute or convalescent COVID-19.

V and J are TRBV18 and TRBJ1-1; weak D call: TRBD1 (5 bases). Germline CDR1 and CDR2: KGHSH and LQKENI. There are 13 residues in the CDR3. Trimming cost V 6 bases and J 1 base, with 9 bases left between them. The CDR3, as DNA: TGTGCCAGCTCGCGAGACAGGAACACTGAAGCTTTCTTT. Its protein is CASSRDRNTEAFF.

This clone has only a few counts. The DNA of the CDR3 is TGTGCCAGCTCACCACGGGGGGACTACGAGACCCAGTACTTC. This encodes CASSPRGDYETQYF. The chain uses TRBV18 and TRBJ2-5; 7 bases map to TRBD2. Germline CDR1 and CDR2: KGHSH and LQKENI. Trimming removed 1 base from V and 5 bases from J; junction bases left unmatched: 4. The CDR3 runs 14 residues.

J is TRBJ2-7 and V is TRBV7-2; D is possibly TRBD1 (5 bases). The germline V and J ends were trimmed by 4 bases and 1 base, with 14 bases remaining between them. There are 15 residues in the CDR3. CDR1 and CDR2 (germline): SGHTA, FQGNSA. CDR3 protein: CASSSQALPSYEQYF. The CDR3 DNA follows: TGTGCCAGCAGCTCACAGGCCTTACCTTCCTACGAGCAGTACTTC.

The chain uses TRBV10-3 and TRBJ2-5; 10 bases are a match to TRBD2. The CDR3 extends over 18 amino acids. V gave up 0 bases and J gave up 2 bases; unmatched junction bases: 9. The germline V gene has CDR1 ENHRY and CDR2 SYGVKD. The DNA for the CDR3 is TGTGCCATCAGTGAGTCCGGTTGGGCTAGCGGGGGTCAAGAGACCCAGTACTTC. Amino acid sequence: CAISESGWASGGQETQYF.

The chain carries TRBV6-5 and TRBJ2-1, with a possible D match to TRBD1 (6 bases). Between the trimmed V and J ends, which lost 7 bases and 0 bases, there was a span of 13 bases. Germline V lookup: CDR1 MNHEY, CDR2 SVGAGI. CDR3 size: 15 residues. DNA for the CDR3: TGTGCCAGCAAGGACCAGGGGACCTCCTACAATGAGCAGTTCTTC. Protein sequence: CASKDQGTSYNEQFF.

The chain has TRBV19 and TRBJ1-1; D call uncertain. The CDR3 contains 15 residues. The ends were cut back, 1 base at V and 0 bases at J, with 9 bases in the middle. From germline, CDR1 is LNHDA and CDR2 SQIVND (reference sequence). The CDR3 spells CASSIVYDMNTEAFF. The CDR3, as DNA: TGTGCCAGTAGTATAGTTTACGACATGAACACTGAAGCTTTCTTT.

The chain uses TRBV5-1 and TRBJ1-3, with D unresolved. This CDR3 has 15 residues. The germline V gene encodes CDR1 SGHRS and CDR2 YFSETQ. Between the trimmed V and J ends, which lost 7 bases and 0 bases, there was a span of 14 bases. The CDR3 region has the DNA TGCGCCAGCGCCCTAGGAGTGAGCTCTGGAAACACCATATATTTT. Encoded protein: CASALGVSSGNTIYF.

This chain uses TRBV5-1 with TRBJ1-3; D is ambiguous. The CDR3 runs 13 residues. The germline CDR1 and CDR2 sequences are SGHRS and YFSETQ. Trimming shortened V by 6 bases and J by 4 bases, and 11 bases separated the two germline ends. The CDR3 DNA follows: TGCGCCAGCAAGTATTCACAAGGAAACACCATATATTTT. It codes for CASKYSQGNTIYF.

The chain is built from TRBV3-1 (or the pseudogene TRBV3-2) and TRBJ2-7, with TRBD2 matching over 11 bases. Germline V gene data show CDR1 as LGHDT and CDR2 as YNNKEL (reference sequence). The junction had 2 bases not matched to a gene; V was cut back by 4 bases and J by 6 bases. The CDR3 has 13 amino acids. CDR3 loop: CASSPTSGGEQYF. The CDR3 DNA reads TGTGCCAGCAGCCCCACTAGCGGGGGCGAGCAGTACTTC.

The chain joins TRBV7-2 to TRBJ2-6, with 7 bases identical to TRBD1. The germline V gene encodes CDR1 SGHTA and CDR2 FQGNSA. The V gene end was trimmed by 3 bases and the J gene end by 4 bases; junction bases not matched to a gene: 9. The CDR3 has 17 residues. CDR3 loop: CASSFRQGSGGANVLTF. For the CDR3, the DNA is TGTGCCAGCAGCTTCAGACAGGGTTCGGGCGGGGCCAACGTCCTGACTTTC.

The chain recombines TRBV30 with TRBJ2-7; the D gene is possibly TRBD2 (6 bases). The germline CDR1 and CDR2 sequences are GTSNPN and SVGIG (reference sequence). The CDR3 contains 12 residues. The V end was cut by 3 bases, the J end by 7 bases, with 13 bases between. The CDR3 loop reads CAWRWGDGEQYF. The CDR3 DNA sequence: TGTGCCTGGAGATGGGGGGATGGGGAGCAGTACTTC.

In regard to this clone: Other DNA sequences within the sample encode an identical CDR3. The chain carries TRBV7-2 and TRBJ2-1; D is undetermined. CDR1 is SGHTA, CDR2 FQGNSA, per germline. The CDR3 consists of 13 residues. V was shortened by 1 base and J by 6 bases, with 7 bases between the two germline ends. CDR3 nucleotide sequence: TGTGCCAGCAGCTTAGGGCAGATCAATGAGCAGTTCTTC. Its translation is CASSLGQINEQFF.

In its sample, this clone was seen a few times. The chain joins TRBV11-2 to TRBJ2-7; D perhaps matches TRBD1 (6 bases). CDR1 is SGHAT, CDR2 FQNNGV, per germline. Deletions cut 3 bases from V and 2 bases from J, with 8 bases between. The CDR3 is made up of 13 amino acids. The CDR3 region has the DNA TGTGCCAGCAGCTTGGGGGCCGCCTACGAGCAGTACTTC. Its protein product is CASSLGAAYEQYF.

The J gene is TRBJ1-1, the V gene TRBV9; D might be TRBD1 (6 bases). CDR3 length: 15 amino acids. The germline V gene has CDR1 SGDLS and CDR2 YYNGEE. With 4 bases removed from V and 2 bases from J, the gap between germline ends came to 15 bases. The DNA of the CDR3 is TGTGCCAGCAGCCCGGTCGCAGGGGCAAACACTGAAGCTTTCTTT. It yields the protein CASSPVAGANTEAFF. Combining the CDR3 with reference TRBV9 and TRBJ1-1 gives the whole variable domain DSGVTQTPKHLITATGQRVTLRCSPRSGDLSVYWYQQSLDQGLQFLIQYYNGEERAKGNILERFSAQQFPDLHSELNLSSLELGDSALYFCASSPVAGANTEAFFGQGTRLTVV.

The rearrangement joins TRBV5-1 to TRBJ1-1; tentatively, D is TRBD1 (6 bases). Germline V gene data show CDR1 as SGHRS and CDR2 as YFSETQ. V was pared by 0 bases and J by 2 bases, with 11 bases between. The CDR3 is 15 amino acids. CDR3 residues: CASSLGGGANTEAFF. Written as DNA, the CDR3 is TGCGCCAGCAGCTTGGGTGGGGGGGCTAACACTGAAGCTTTCTTT.

The CDR3 nucleotides read TGTGCCAGCTCACCAGAGATACGTCAAGAGACCCAGTACTTC. As protein: CASSPEIRQETQYF. The chain joins TRBV18 to TRBJ2-5, with D uncertain. The CDR3 is 14 residues long. V was shortened by 2 bases and J by 2 bases, with 9 bases between the two germline ends. In germline, CDR1 is KGHSH, CDR2 LQKENI.

The chain joins TRBV7-2 to TRBJ2-5; D perhaps matches TRBD1 (5 bases). Trimming removed 1 base at V and 5 bases at J, with 14 bases between. The length of the CDR3 is 15 residues. From germline, CDR1 is SGHTA and CDR2 FQGNSA. In DNA, the CDR3 is TGTGCCAGCAGCTTAGGGGGCGCGACGTGGGAGACCCAGTACTTC. The encoded protein is CASSLGGATWETQYF.

The genes are TRBV5-1 and TRBJ1-1, with a possible D match to TRBD1 (5 bases). CDR1 and CDR2 from the germline V gene are SGHRS and YFSETQ. This CDR3 comprises 15 residues. V lost 0 bases and J lost 5, with 14 bases in between. CDR3 loop: CASSLDGGMETEAFF. The CDR3 region has the DNA TGCGCCAGCAGCTTGGATGGGGGGATGGAAACTGAAGCTTTCTTT.

The J gene is TRBJ1-2, the V gene TRBV9; D is unresolved. V was cut by 4 bases and J by 0 bases, with 13 bases left in between. Germline loops: CDR1 SGDLS, CDR2 YYNGEE. This CDR3 has 15 residues. CDR3 region: CASSPRDGTNYGYTF. CDR3 DNA sequence: TGTGCCAGCAGCCCTAGAGACGGGACTAACTATGGCTACACCTTC.

The rearrangement links TRBV30 to TRBJ1-4, with 10 bases that match TRBD1. J lost 4 bases, V lost 1 base, and 3 bases had no gene match. This CDR3 region has 15 residues. Germline V gives CDR1 GTSNPN, CDR2 SVGIG (reference sequence). The CDR3 loop is CAWSGGTGDNEKLFF. Written as DNA, the CDR3 is TGTGCCTGGAGTGGGGGGACAGGGGATAATGAAAAACTGTTTTTT. Variable domain in full (rest from reference TRBV30 and TRBJ1-4): SQTIHQWPATLVQPVGSPLSLECTVEGTSNPNLYWYRQAAGRGLQLLFYSVGIGQISSEVPQNLSASRPQDRQFILSSKKLLLSDSGFYLCAWSGGTGDNEKLFFGSGTQLSVL.

The V gene is TRBV19, the J gene TRBJ2-7, with D maybe TRBD2 (6 bases). The CDR3 runs 15 residues. The germline V and J ends were trimmed by 0 bases and 0 bases, with 9 bases remaining between them. The V gene's germline CDR1 is LNHDA and CDR2 SQIVND (reference sequence). DNA of the CDR3: TGTGCCAGTAGTATAGACGGGACTTTCTCCTACGAGCAGTACTTC. Its translation is CASSIDGTFSYEQYF.